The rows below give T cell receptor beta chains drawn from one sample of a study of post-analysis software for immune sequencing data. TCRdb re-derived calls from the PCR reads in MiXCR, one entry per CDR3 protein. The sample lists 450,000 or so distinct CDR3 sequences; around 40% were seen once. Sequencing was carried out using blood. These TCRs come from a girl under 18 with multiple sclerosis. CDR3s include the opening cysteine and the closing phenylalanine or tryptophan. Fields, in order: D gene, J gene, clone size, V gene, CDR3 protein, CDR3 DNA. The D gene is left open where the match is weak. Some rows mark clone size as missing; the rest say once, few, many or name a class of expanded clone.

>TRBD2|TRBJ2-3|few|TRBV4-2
CASSQVGSGRDTQYF
TGTGCCAGCAGCCAAGTAGGTAGCGGGAGAGATACGCAGTATTTT
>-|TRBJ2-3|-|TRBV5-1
CASSLRTGSNTDTQYF
TGCGCCAGCAGCTTGAGGACCGGGAGTAACACAGATACGCAGTATTTT
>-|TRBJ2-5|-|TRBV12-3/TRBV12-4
CASSPHRGAEETQYF
TGTGCCAGCAGTCCCCATCGGGGGGCGGAAGAGACCCAGTACTTC
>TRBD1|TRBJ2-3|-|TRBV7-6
CAGTLRGQGKTDTQYF
TGTGCCGGCACCCTACGTGGACAGGGGAAAACAGATACGCAGTATTTT
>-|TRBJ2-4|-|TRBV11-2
CASSLEGLDIQYF
TGTGCCAGCAGCTTAGAGGGGCTGGACATTCAGTACTTC
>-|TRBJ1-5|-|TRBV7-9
CASSLRLGSDQPQHF
TGTGCCAGCAGCCTGCGCTTGGGGTCGGATCAGCCCCAGCATTTT
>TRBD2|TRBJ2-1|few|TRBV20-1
CSATGLAGGLLPRDEQFF
TGCAGTGCTACGGGACTAGCGGGAGGTCTCCTACCTAGAGATGAGCAGTTCTTC
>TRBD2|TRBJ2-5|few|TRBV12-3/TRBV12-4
CASSLGIGSGRREETQYF
TGTGCCAGCAGTTTAGGGATAGGGAGCGGGAGAAGGGAAGAGACCCAGTACTTC
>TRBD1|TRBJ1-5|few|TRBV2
CASTRDRGVGQPQHF
TGTGCCAGCACCCGGGACAGGGGTGTGGGTCAGCCCCAGCATTTT
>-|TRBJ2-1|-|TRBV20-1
CSARVSLDCSEQFF
TGCAGTGCTAGAGTATCACTAGATTGCAGTGAGCAGTTCTTC
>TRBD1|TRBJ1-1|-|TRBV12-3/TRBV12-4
CASSPGQGAEAFF
TGTGCCAGCAGTCCGGGACAGGGGGCAGAAGCTTTCTTT
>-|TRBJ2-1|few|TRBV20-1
CSAPGPIATDEQFF
TGCAGTGCGCCCGGGCCTATTGCAACCGATGAGCAGTTCTTC
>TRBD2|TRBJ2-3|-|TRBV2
CASSEYGRKVDTQYF
TGTGCCAGCAGTGAGTACGGGAGGAAGGTAGATACGCAGTATTTT
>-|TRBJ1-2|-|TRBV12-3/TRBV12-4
CASSLRGHLRGYTF
TGTGCCAGCAGTTTGCGGGGGCATCTCAGAGGCTACACCTTC
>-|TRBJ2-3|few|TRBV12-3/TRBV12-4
CASSFHNRGGTDTQYF
TGTGCCAGCAGTTTTCATAACCGTGGAGGCACAGATACGCAGTATTTT
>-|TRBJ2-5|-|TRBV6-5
CASSFGATTQETQYF
TGTGCCAGCAGTTTTGGGGCAACGACCCAAGAGACCCAGTACTTC